This T cell receptor (beta chain) came from a study of cytomegalovirus exposure and HLA in healthy donors. The table came from immunoSEQ multiplex PCR; TCRdb's copy has only in-frame clones and leaves some out. The sample shows fewer than 100,000 clones, approximately 90% of them seen only once. The CDR3 covers 17 residues. From the 120-subject validation cohort, which was separate from the approximately 700-subject first cohort, the donors were drawn. This clonotype was sampled from a man aged 25 to 40 in good health and CMV-seronegative. The chain uses TRBV21-1 and TRBJ2-1; the table names TRBD2, a call not compared with the DNA. TRBV21-1 constitutes a pseudogene. Sample: PBMCs. The CDR3 spells CASSKRSASGLFNEQFF. CDR3 nucleotide sequence: TGTGCCAGCAGCAAAAGATCGGCTAGCGGGTTATTCAATGAGCAGTTCTTC.